This T cell receptor beta chain was recorded in a study of blood T cell repertoires in COVID-19. Turning to the study itself: The United States, Italy and Spain were the sources of the acute and convalescent COVID-19 samples. T cells, B-cell-depleted T cells, or PBMCs provided the cDNA or gDNA that served as material.

The ends lost 4 bases at V and 5 bases at J; junction bases unmatched: 12. CDR1 GTSNPN and CDR2 SVGIG come from the germline V gene (reference sequence). The CDR3 covers 15 residues. Per the study methods: Estimated nucleated cell counts came from reference gene primer amplification. This table comes from immunoSEQ multiplex PCR, and its TCRdb copy is limited to in-frame clones, with some not included. Clone size and the V and J calls come from that table; the DNA yielded D and trimming. This table holds approximately 260,000 clones, 75% to 90% found once. The source material was peripheral blood. The chain uses TRBV30 and TRBJ2-7; TRBD1 matches at 9 bases. The receptor comes from a man aged 45-65 years with acute or convalescent COVID-19. For the CDR3, the DNA is TGTGCCTGGAAGGTAGGACAGGGGCTCTTGGACGAGCAGTACTTC. Translating gives CAWKVGQGLLDEQYF. The variable domain in full, with the rest retrieved from reference TRBV30 and TRBJ2-7, is SQTIHQWPATLVQPVGSPLSLECTVEGTSNPNLYWYRQAAGRGLQLLFYSVGIGQISSEVPQNLSASRPQDRQFILSSKKLLLSDSGFYLCAWKVGQGLLDEQYFGPGTRLTVT.